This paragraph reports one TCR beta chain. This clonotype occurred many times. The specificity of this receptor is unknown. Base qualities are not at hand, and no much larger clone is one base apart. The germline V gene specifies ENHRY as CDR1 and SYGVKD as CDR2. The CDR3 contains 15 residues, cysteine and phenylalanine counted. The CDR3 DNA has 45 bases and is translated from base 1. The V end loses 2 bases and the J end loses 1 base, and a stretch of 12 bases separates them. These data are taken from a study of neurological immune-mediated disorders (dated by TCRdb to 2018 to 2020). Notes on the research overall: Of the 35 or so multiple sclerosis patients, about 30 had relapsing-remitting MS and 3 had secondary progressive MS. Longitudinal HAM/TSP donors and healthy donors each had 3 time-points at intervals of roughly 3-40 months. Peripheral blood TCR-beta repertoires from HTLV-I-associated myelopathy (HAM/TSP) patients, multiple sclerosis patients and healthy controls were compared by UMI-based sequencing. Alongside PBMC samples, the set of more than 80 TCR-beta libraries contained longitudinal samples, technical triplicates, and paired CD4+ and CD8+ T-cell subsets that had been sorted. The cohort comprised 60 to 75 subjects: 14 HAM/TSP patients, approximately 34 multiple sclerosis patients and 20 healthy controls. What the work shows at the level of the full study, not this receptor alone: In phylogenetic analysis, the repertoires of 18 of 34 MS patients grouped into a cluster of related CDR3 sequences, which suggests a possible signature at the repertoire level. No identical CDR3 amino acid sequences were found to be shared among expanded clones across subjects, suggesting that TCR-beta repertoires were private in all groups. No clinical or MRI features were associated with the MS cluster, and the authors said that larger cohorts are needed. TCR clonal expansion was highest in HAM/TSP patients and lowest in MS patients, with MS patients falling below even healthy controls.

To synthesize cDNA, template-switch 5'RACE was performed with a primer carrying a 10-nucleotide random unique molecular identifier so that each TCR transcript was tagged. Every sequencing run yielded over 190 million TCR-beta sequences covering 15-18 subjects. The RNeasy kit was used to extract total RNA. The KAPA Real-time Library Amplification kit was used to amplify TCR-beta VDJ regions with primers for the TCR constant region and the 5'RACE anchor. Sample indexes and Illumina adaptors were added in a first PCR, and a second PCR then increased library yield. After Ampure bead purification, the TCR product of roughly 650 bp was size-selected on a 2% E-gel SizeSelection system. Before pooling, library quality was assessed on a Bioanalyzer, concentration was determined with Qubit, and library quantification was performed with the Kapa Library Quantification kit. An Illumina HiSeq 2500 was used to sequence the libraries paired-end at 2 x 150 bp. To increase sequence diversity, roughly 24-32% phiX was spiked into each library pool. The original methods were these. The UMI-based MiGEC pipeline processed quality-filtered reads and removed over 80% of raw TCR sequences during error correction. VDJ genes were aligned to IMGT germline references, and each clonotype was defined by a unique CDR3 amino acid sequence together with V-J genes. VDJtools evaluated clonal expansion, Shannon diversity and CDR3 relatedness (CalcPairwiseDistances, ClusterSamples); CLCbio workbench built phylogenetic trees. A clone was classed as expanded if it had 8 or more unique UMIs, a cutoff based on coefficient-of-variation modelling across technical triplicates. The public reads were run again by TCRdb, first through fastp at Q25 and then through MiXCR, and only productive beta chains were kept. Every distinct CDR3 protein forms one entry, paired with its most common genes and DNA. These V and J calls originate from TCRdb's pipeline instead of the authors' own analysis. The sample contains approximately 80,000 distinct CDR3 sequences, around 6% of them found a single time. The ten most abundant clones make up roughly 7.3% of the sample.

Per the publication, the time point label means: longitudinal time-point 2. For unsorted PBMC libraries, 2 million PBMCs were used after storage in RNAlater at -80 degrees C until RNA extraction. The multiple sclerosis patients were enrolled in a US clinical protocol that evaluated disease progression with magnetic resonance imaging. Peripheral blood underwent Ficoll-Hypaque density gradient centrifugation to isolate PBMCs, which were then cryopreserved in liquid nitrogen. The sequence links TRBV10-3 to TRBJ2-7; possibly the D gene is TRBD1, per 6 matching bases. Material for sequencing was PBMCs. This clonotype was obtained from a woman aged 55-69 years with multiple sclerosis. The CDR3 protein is CAISEPIGQSYEQYF. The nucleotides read TGTGCCATCAGTGAGCCCATTGGACAGTCCTACGAGCAGTACTTC.